This T cell receptor beta chain is from a study of identical twins. Study observations and caveats: Out-of-frame sharing of TCR alpha in monozygotic twins was underestimated by models.

Template switching created a universal primer site, and the cDNA included unique molecular identifiers. TCRdb passed the 5' RACE reads through MiXCR, listing each CDR3 protein once. The repertoire holds hundreds of thousands of distinct CDR3 sequences, with around 10% as singletons. Concerning this clonotype: Antigen specificity is unknown.

This CDR3 has 12 residues. V lost 7 bases, J lost 0 bases, and 6 bases lay in between. Germline assignment: CDR1 SEHNR and CDR2 FQNEAQ (reference sequence). The V and J genes are TRBV7-9 and TRBJ1-1; the D is unclear. The material sequenced was memory (CD45RO+) T cells sorted from blood. The source of this sequence is a young woman in good health. CDR3 loop: CASTLLNTEAFF. CDR3 nucleotides: TGTGCCAGCACCCTACTGAACACTGAAGCTTTCTTT.